A selection of T cell receptor beta chains follows, all from one sample in a study of vaccination effects on CD4 cells after COVID-19. Only in-frame clones appear in the TCRdb table, and some are missing; sequencing was by immunoSEQ multiplex PCR. This table holds roughly 20,000 clones, 55% to 85% found once. Antigens of these TCRs are unknown. The sample was CD4+ T cells from PBMCs cultured with HCoV-NL63 spike peptides, taken after COVID-19 vaccination. The origin of the receptors is a human donor who received a COVID-19 vaccine. The CDR3 runs from the conserved cysteine through the conserved F or W. A D gene is named only where the DNA matches it firmly. Clone size, where shown, is once, few, many, or a class for clones that have expanded.

few	TRBV3-1/TRBV3-2	TRBJ1-2	TRBD1	TGTGCCAGCAGCCCCAGACAGGGTGTTGGCTACACCTTC	CASSPRQGVGYTF
once	TRBV19	TRBJ2-3	NA	TGTGCCAGTAGTAATGGGGGGATTAGCACAGATACGCAGTATTTT	CASSNGGISTDTQYF
NA	TRBV25-1	TRBJ2-5	TRBD2	TGTGCCAGCAGTTTCTGGTCGTGGGAGGGAGTAATAGAGACCCAGTACTTC	CASSFWSWEGVIETQYF
NA	TRBV19	TRBJ2-5	NA	TGTGCCAGTAGTACCCGATCTTGGTACCAAGAGACCCAGTACTTC	CASSTRSWYQETQYF
NA	TRBV5-6	TRBJ2-5	NA	TGTGCCAGCAGCGAGAACAGGAGGGAGACCCAGTACTTC	CASSENRRETQYF
NA	TRBV7-9	TRBJ2-7	TRBD1	TGTGCCAGCAGCTCTGGACAGGGCTCTTTTCTCGTCGAGCAGTACTTC	CASSSGQGSFLVEQYF
NA	TRBV3-1/TRBV3-2	TRBJ2-3	NA	TGTGCCAGCAGCCCAACTGGGACTAGCACAGATACGCAGTATTTT	CASSPTGTSTDTQYF
few	TRBV5-1	TRBJ1-2	NA	TGCGCCAGCAGATCCGGGTCGTGGAAGGGAGTTCTTCCTGACTATGGCTACACCTTC	CASRSGSWKGVLPDYGYTF
NA	TRBV4-1	TRBJ2-6	TRBD2	TGCGCCAGCAGCCGTCTAGCGGGGGTTGGGGCCAACGTCCTGACTTTC	CASSRLAGVGANVLTF
NA	TRBV27	TRBJ2-2	TRBD1	TGTGCCAGCACTGCCGGGACAGGGTCACCCGGGGAGCTGTTTTTT	CASTAGTGSPGELFF
NA	TRBV29-1	TRBJ2-3	NA	TGCAGCGTTGAACCTCCGTTTGGTAGGATTGATACGCAGTATTTT	CSVEPPFGRIDTQYF
NA	TRBV12-3/TRBV12-4	TRBJ1-5	NA	TGTGCCAGCAGCCAAAGCGGGGAACAGCCCCAGCATTTT	CASSQSGEQPQHF
NA	TRBV6-5	TRBJ2-2	TRBD2	TGTGCCAGCAGCTCCGGGGGGGTAGACACCGGGGAGCTGTTTTTT	CASSSGGVDTGELFF
NA	TRBV6-6	TRBJ2-1	NA	TGTGCCAGCAGCCGGGAACCCCCCGGCAATGAGCAGTTCTTC	CASSREPPGNEQFF
NA	TRBV5-1	TRBJ1-1	TRBD1	TGCGCCAGCAGCTTGTCGGGGACAGAGAACACTGAAGCTTTCTTT	CASSLSGTENTEAFF
NA	TRBV19	TRBJ2-7	NA	TGTGCCAGTAAAGGAACAGGGAGCGTTCCCCGAGAGCAGTACTTC	CASKGTGSVPREQYF
NA	TRBV10-1	TRBJ2-5	NA	TGCGCCAGCAGTGAGTCGGCGGGTCCGCAGACCCAGTACTTC	CASSESAGPQTQYF
NA	TRBV9	TRBJ2-7	NA	TGTGCCAGCAGCGTAGGGTCTACGGCAGGCCACGAGCAGTACTTC	CASSVGSTAGHEQYF
NA	TRBV21-1	TRBJ2-7	NA	TGTGCCAGCAGCAACCAGAGAATTAACTACGAGCAGTACTTC	CASSNQRINYEQYF
NA	TRBV24-1	TRBJ2-2	NA	TGTGCCACCAGAGGGATCGGGGAGCTGTTTTTT	CATRGIGELFF
few	TRBV24-1	TRBJ2-2	TRBD1	TGTGCCACCAGTGATGGTGCCGGGACAGGGATCCTCACCGGGGAGCTGTTTTTT	CATSDGAGTGILTGELFF
NA	TRBV18	TRBJ2-2	TRBD2	TGTGCCAGCTCACCACCCATCGGACTAGCGGATAACACCGGGGAGCTGTTTTTT	CASSPPIGLADNTGELFF
NA	TRBV5-4	TRBJ1-4	TRBD1	TGTGCCAGCAGCGTACAGGGGGCGGTAGAAAAACTGTTTTTT	CASSVQGAVEKLFF
NA	TRBV7-9	TRBJ2-3	NA	TGTGCCAGCAGCCCTAGAGGGACTGGCACAGATACGCAGTATTTT	CASSPRGTGTDTQYF
NA	TRBV6-5	TRBJ1-6	NA	TGTGCCAGCAGTTACTCCCAGGGGCGGAATAATTCACCCCTCCACTTT	CASSYSQGRNNSPLHF
NA	TRBV19	TRBJ2-3	TRBD2	TGTGCCAGTAGTATAGATTTGACTAGCGGGGGGGCTAGCACAGATACGCAGTATTTT	CASSIDLTSGGASTDTQYF
NA	TRBV7-8	TRBJ2-5	NA	TGTGCCAGCACTTTGAGTGGTCCTCAAGAGACCCAGTACTTC	CASTLSGPQETQYF
NA	TRBV6-5	TRBJ1-1	NA	TGTGCCAGCCGACGACAGCAGAACACTGAAGCTTTCTTT	CASRRQQNTEAFF
NA	TRBV9	TRBJ2-1	NA	TGTGCCAGCAACGACGAGCAGTTCTTC	CASNDEQFF
once	TRBV6-5	TRBJ2-7	NA	TGTGCCAGCAGTTACGACGGCGGTAATACCTACGAGCAGTACTTC	CASSYDGGNTYEQYF
NA	TRBV7-9	TRBJ2-2	TRBD1	TGTGCCAGCAGTTCAAGACGGACAGGGGACAGCGGGGAGCTGTTTTTT	CASSSRRTGDSGELFF
NA	TRBV28	TRBJ1-2	NA	TGTGCCAGCAGCACGTTAAACTATGGCTACACCTTC	CASSTLNYGYTF
NA	TRBV15	TRBJ2-5	NA	TGTGCCACCAGCAATCGGGGAGAGACCCAGTACTTC	CATSNRGETQYF
NA	TRBV10-2	TRBJ1-4	NA	TGCGCCAGCAGTGAGCCACCGTCTTGGGCAGTTAATGAAAAACTGTTTTTT	CASSEPPSWAVNEKLFF
NA	TRBV27	TRBJ1-2	NA	TGTGCCAGCAGCCCAAATTCCCGACAGACCCTGGGAGGCTACACCTTC	CASSPNSRQTLGGYTF